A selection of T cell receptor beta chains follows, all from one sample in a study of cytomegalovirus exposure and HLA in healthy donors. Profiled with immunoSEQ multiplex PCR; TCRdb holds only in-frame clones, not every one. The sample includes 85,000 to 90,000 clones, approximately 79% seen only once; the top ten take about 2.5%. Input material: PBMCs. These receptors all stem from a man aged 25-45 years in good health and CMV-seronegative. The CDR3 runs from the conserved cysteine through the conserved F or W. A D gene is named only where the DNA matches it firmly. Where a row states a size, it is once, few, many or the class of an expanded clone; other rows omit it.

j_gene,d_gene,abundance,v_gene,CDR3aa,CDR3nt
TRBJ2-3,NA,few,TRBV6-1,CAIQPRETDTQYF,TGTGCCATACAACCCCGGGAGACAGATACGCAGTATTTT
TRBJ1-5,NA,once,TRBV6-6,CASRGGDQPQHF,TGTGCCAGCAGGGGCGGGGATCAGCCCCAGCATTTT
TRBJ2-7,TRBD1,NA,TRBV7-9,CASSTRTGTGRYSYEQYF,TGTGCCAGCAGCACACGGACAGGGACGGGGCGATACTCCTACGAGCAGTACTTC
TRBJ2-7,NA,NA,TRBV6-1,CASSIGGGVPYEQYF,TGTGCCAGCAGTATCGGAGGAGGGGTTCCCTACGAGCAGTACTTC
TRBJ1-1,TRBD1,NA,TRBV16,CASSQGTATEAFF,TGTGCCAGCAGCCAGGGGACAGCCACTGAAGCTTTCTTT
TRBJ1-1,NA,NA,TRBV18,CASSSTGTNTEAFF,TGTGCCAGCTCCTCGACAGGTACGAACACTGAAGCTTTCTTT
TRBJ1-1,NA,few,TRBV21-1,CASSAGQGTEAFF,TGTGCCAGCAGTGCAGGACAGGGAACTGAAGCTTTCTTT
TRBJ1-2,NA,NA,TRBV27,CASSLSNPGTLSGYTF,TGTGCCAGCAGTTTATCGAACCCTGGGACACTAAGTGGCTACACCTTC
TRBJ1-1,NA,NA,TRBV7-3,CASSLQGDTEAFF,TGTGCCAGCAGCTTACAAGGGGACACTGAAGCTTTCTTT
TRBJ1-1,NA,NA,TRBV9,CASSVDLELNTEAFF,TGTGCCAGCAGCGTAGACTTAGAGCTGAACACTGAAGCTTTCTTT
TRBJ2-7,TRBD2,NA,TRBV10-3,CAISPAGLAVISPIGESYEQYF,TGTGCCATCAGCCCGGCGGGACTAGCGGTGATTTCGCCAATAGGGGAGTCCTACGAGCAGTACTTC
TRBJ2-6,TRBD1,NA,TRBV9,CASSVGLGQGGGSGANVLTF,TGTGCCAGCAGCGTAGGTCTAGGACAGGGAGGAGGCTCTGGGGCCAACGTCCTGACTTTC
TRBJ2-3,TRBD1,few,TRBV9,CASSPTGQASTDTQYF,TGTGCCAGCAGCCCCACCGGACAGGCTAGCACAGATACGCAGTATTTT
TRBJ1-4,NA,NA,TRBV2,CASSEALQIPNEKLFF,TGTGCCAGCAGTGAAGCGCTTCAGATCCCTAATGAAAAACTGTTTTTT
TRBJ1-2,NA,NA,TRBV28,CASSSLTDGYTF,TGTGCCAGCAGTTCCTTGACAGATGGCTACACCTTC
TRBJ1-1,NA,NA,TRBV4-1,CASSQVRGTEAFF,TGCGCCAGCAGCCAAGTAAGGGGCACTGAAGCTTTCTTT